This TCR beta chain stems from a study of blood T cell repertoires in COVID-19. Across the whole study: Whether acute or convalescent, the COVID-19 samples came from the United States, Italy and Spain.

The protocol was immunoSEQ multiplex PCR, while the TCRdb copy is restricted to in-frame clones and leaves out a portion. The data contain roughly 190,000 clones, about 85% of them seen just once; the ten biggest clones take up 20% to 25%. The germline V and J ends were trimmed by 3 bases and 4 bases, with 13 bases remaining between them. Germline CDR1 MNHNS, CDR2 SASEGT. This CDR3 has 14 residues. The source material was peripheral blood. This chain uses TRBV6-1 with TRBJ2-7; tentative D call: TRBD1 (5 bases). This TCR was sampled from a man between 60 and 75 years old with active or convalescent COVID-19. This CDR3 is CASSEQGLKYEQYF. The CDR3 bases are TGTGCCAGCAGTGAGCAGGGTCTCAAATACGAGCAGTACTTC.